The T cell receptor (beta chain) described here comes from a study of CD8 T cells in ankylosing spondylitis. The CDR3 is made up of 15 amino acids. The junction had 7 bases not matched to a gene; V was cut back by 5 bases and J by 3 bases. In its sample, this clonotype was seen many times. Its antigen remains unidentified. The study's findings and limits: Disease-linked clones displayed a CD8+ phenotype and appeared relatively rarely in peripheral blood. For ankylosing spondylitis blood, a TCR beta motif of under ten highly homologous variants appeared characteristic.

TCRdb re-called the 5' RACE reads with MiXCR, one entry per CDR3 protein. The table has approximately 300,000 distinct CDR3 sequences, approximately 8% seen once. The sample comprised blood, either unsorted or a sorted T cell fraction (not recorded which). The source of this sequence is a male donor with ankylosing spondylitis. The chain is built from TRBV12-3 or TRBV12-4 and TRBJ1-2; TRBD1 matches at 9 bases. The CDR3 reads CASSPWTGEYYGYTF. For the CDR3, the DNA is TGTGCCAGCAGTCCGTGGACAGGGGAATACTATGGCTACACCTTC.